These 3 T cell receptor beta chains were sequenced from one sample in a study of cytomegalovirus exposure and HLA in healthy donors. The table came from immunoSEQ multiplex PCR; TCRdb's copy has only in-frame clones and leaves some out. In the table there are about 82,000 clones, approximately 93% of which are singletons. Material for sequencing was PBMCs. The receptor source for this set is a young man in good health and CMV-seronegative.

As concerns this clone: Other DNA sequences in the same sample also yield this CDR3. The rearrangement links TRBV10-3 to TRBJ1-5; TRBD1 is a possible D gene (5 bases). CDR1 ENHRY and CDR2 SYGVKD come from the germline V gene. The V and J ends lost 6 bases and 6 bases respectively, with 9 bases between them. This CDR3 is 12 amino acids long. For the CDR3, the DNA is TGTGCCATCAGGGGGGGTGGTCAGCCCCAGCATTTT. Its translation: CAIRGGGQPQHF.

The chain joins TRBV5-1 to TRBJ2-1; TRBD2 matches 7 bases. V trimming: 5 bases; J trimming: 1 base; junction bases outside the gene matches: 6. CDR3 size: 15 residues. In germline, CDR1 is SGHRS, CDR2 YFSETQ. The CDR3 coding sequence is TGCGCCAGCAGGAAGACTAGCTTTTCCTACAATGAGCAGTTCTTC. Translation: CASRKTSFSYNEQFF.

This clone was counted once. The V call is TRBV5-8, the J call TRBJ2-7; 10 bases align to TRBD1. Germline CDR1 and CDR2: SGHTS and YDEGEE. V shed 4 bases and J 2 bases; nucleotides not matched to a gene: 6. This CDR3 contains 15 residues. CDR3 in DNA: TGTGCCAGCAGCCCAGGGACAGGGGTCCCCTACGAGCAGTACTTC. This encodes CASSPGTGVPYEQYF.